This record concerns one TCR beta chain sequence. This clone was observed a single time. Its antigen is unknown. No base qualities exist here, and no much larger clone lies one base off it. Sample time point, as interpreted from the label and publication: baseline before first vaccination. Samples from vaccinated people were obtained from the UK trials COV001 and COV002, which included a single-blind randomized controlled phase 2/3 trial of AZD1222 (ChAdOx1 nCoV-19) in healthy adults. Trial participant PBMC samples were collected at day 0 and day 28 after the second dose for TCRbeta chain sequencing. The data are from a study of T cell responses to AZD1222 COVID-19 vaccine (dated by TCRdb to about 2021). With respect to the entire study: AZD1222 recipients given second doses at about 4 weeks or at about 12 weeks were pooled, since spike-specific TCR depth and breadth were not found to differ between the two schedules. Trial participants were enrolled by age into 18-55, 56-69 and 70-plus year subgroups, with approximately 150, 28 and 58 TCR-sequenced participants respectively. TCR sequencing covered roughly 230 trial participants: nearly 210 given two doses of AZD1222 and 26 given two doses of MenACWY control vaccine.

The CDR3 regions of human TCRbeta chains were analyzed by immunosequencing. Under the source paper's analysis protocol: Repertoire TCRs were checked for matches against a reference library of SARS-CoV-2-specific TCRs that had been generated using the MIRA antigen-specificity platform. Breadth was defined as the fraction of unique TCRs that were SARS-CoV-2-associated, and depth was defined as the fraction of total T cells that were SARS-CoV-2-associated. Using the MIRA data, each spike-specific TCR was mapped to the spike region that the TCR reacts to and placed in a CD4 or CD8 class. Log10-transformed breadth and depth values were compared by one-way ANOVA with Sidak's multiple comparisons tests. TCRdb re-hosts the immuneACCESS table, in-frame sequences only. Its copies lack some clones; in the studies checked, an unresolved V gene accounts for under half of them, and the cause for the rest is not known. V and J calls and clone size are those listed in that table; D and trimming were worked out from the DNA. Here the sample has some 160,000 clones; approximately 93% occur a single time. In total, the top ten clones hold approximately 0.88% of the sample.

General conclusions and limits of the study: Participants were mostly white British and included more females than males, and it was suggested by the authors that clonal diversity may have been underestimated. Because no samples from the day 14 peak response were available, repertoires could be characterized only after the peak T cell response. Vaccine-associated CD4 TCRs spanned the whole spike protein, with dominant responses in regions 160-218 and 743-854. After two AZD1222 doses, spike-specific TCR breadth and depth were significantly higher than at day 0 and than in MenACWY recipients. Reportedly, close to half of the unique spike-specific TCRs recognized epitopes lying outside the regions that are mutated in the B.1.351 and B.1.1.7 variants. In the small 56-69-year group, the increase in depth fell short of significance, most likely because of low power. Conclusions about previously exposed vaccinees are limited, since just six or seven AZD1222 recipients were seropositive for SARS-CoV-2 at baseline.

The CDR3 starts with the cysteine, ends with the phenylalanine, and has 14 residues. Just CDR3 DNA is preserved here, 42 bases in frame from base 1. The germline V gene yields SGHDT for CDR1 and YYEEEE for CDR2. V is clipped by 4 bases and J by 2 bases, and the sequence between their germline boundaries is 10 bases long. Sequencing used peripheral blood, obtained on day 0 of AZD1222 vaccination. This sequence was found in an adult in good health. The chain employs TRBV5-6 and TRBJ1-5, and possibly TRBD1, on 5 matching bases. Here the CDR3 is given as CASSMGTGNQPQHF. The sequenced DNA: TGTGCCAGCAGCATGGGGACGGGCAATCAGCCCCAGCATTTT.